This T cell receptor (beta chain) was sequenced for a study of cytomegalovirus exposure and HLA in healthy donors. Whole-study context: Approximately 190 million T cells yielded 120 million or so unique TCR beta sequences, as an earlier analysis found.

With 60 Vbeta and 13 Jbeta primers, the PCR was carried out. Using immunoSEQ multiplex PCR, the repertoire was profiled, and TCRdb retains in-frame clones only, with some absent. The listing records 150,000 to 200,000 clones. This receptor was identified in a woman aged 18 to 35 in good health and CMV-seropositive. The specimen was PBMCs.

The CDR3 coding sequence is TGTGCCTGGAGTGAAGGGAGTCGGGGCACAGATACGCAGTATTTT. This sequence encodes CAWSEGSRGTDTQYF. The rearrangement links TRBV30 to TRBJ2-3; tentative D call: TRBD2 (5 bases). CDR3 size: 15 residues. The germline CDR1 and CDR2 sequences are GTSNPN and SVGIG (reference sequence). V was shortened by 1 base and J by 1 base, with 12 bases between the two germline ends.